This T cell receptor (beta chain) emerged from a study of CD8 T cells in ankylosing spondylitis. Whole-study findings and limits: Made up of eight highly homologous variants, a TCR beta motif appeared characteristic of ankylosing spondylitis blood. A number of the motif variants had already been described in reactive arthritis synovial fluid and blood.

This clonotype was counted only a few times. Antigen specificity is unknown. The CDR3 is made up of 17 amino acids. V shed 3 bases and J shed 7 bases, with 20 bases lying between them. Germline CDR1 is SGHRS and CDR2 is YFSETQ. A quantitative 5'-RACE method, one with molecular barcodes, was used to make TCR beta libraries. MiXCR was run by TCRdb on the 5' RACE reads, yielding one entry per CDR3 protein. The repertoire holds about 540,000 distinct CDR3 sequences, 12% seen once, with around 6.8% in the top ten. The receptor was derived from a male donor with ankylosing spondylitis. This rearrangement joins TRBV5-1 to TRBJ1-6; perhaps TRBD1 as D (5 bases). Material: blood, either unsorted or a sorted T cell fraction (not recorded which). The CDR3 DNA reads TGCGCCAGCAGCTCCCCCAATACAGGATATGGGAATTCACCCCTCCACTTT. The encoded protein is CASSSPNTGYGNSPLHF.